This T cell receptor (beta chain) appears in the sequencing data of a study of blood T cells in healthy people across ages. It was with a sample-barcoded 5' primer and a J-beta primer mix that a second PCR of roughly 7 to 12 cycles was run. TCRdb independently ran MiXCR on the 5' RACE reads; one entry per CDR3 protein. The table shows approximately 960,000 distinct CDR3 sequences, with 25% to 30% occurring only once. The V and J ends lost 1 base and 2 bases respectively, with 14 bases between them. This CDR3 spans 16 amino acids. CDR1 LGHNA and CDR2 YSLEER come from the germline V gene. The sample was also linked to a second study, of T cells of mothers and their children. That source reports: The TCR beta CDR3 read count exceeded 9.5 million for each mother and was several million for each child. Related mother-child pairs shared marginally more repertoire than unrelated pairs, though not significantly.

The origin of this receptor is a woman aged 35 to 49 in good health. Sequenced material: blood. This sequence joins TRBV4-3 and TRBJ1-2, with D possibly TRBD1 on 6 matching bases. Written as DNA, the CDR3 is TGCGCCAGCAGCCAAGCTAGGGGGGTTTGGAACTATGGCTACACCTTC. Its protein product is CASSQARGVWNYGYTF.